This T cell receptor beta chain is drawn from a study of cytomegalovirus exposure and HLA in healthy donors. Amplification used 60 Vbeta primers and 13 Jbeta primers. The method was immunoSEQ multiplex PCR; TCRdb's version includes in-frame clones alone and lacks a portion of them. Seen here are over 200,000 clones, over 65% observed once, and the top ten hold 1% to 1.5%. From germline, CDR1 is SGHTA and CDR2 FQGNSA. Unmatched junction bases numbered 4, after V lost 4 bases and J lost 4 bases. This CDR3 has 14 amino acids. The chain links TRBV7-2 to TRBJ2-5, with 9 bases that match TRBD1. Material for sequencing was PBMCs. This TCR came from a human donor in good health. The CDR3 here is CASSSGTGLETQYF. Here the CDR3 DNA reads TGTGCCAGCAGCTCCGGGACAGGGTTAGAGACCCAGTACTTC.